Listed here is a single T cell receptor (beta chain). No antigen is known for it. CDR3 length equals 11 residues. Trimming shortened V by 11 bases and J by 4 bases, and 10 bases separated the two germline ends. Germline loops: CDR1 LGHNT, CDR2 FRNRAP. Amplification of TCR beta CDR3 regions used RNA as the template. The HTBI primer set was used in a first-round RT-PCR of the TCR CDR3. TCRdb fed the multiplex PCR reads into MiXCR, producing one record per CDR3 protein. Altogether fewer than 750,000 distinct CDR3 sequences are present, roughly 14% being singletons, with the ten largest covering approximately 12%. The data were obtained in a study of T cells in Graves' hyperthyroidism and ophthalmopathy. Study-level findings and limits: Most clonotypes expanded in thyroid above 0.001 were likewise present in blood. Ophthalmopathy got predicted by the model a median about 6.5 months before its onset.

V and J are TRBV12-5 and TRBJ2-3; D perhaps matches TRBD1 (5 bases). Sequenced input: blood. This clonotype originated in a woman between 50 and 59 years old with Graves' ophthalmopathy. Here the CDR3 reads CAPSRADTQYF. Here the CDR3 DNA reads TGTGCTCCATCCAGGGCAGATACGCAGTATTTT. The complete variable domain, with remaining parts taken from reference TRBV12-5 and TRBJ2-3, reads DARVTQTPRHKVTEMGQEVTMRCQPILGHNTVFWYRQTMMQGLELLAYFRNRAPLDDSGMPKDRFSAEMPDATLATLKIQPSEPRDSAVYFCAPSRADTQYFGPGTRLTVL.